Listed below are T cell receptor beta chains from one sample, sequenced in a study of shared clonotypes between healthy human individuals. Here immunoSEQ multiplex PCR was the method, and the copy in TCRdb shows in-frame clones only, minus some. The sample contains some 2,000,000 clones, 85% to 95% of which appear only once. The sequenced sample consisted of naive CD4+ T cells sorted from blood. The origin of the receptors is a young man in good health. CDR3s include the opening cysteine and the closing phenylalanine or tryptophan. A D gene is named only where the DNA matches it firmly.

J,D,V,length,CDR3,DNA
TRBJ2-7,TRBD2,TRBV27,13,CASRSGRSYEQYF,TGTGCCAGCAGAAGCGGGAGATCCTACGAGCAGTACTTC
TRBJ2-2,TRBD1,TRBV19,19,CASSIEAQGSRALTGELFF,TGTGCCAGTAGTATAGAAGCACAGGGGTCGAGAGCGCTCACCGGGGAGCTGTTTTTT
TRBJ1-4,NA,TRBV25-1,14,CASSDRAGNEKLFF,TGTGCCAGCAGTGACAGGGCAGGGAATGAAAAACTGTTTTTT
TRBJ1-2,NA,TRBV9,12,CASSGLAHGYTF,TGTGCCAGCAGCGGACTTGCTCATGGCTACACCTTC
TRBJ2-7,NA,TRBV14,14,CASSLSGPSYEQYF,TGTGCCAGCAGCCTCTCCGGACCCTCCTACGAGCAGTACTTC
TRBJ2-5,NA,TRBV18,14,CASSPVMSWETQYF,TGTGCCAGCTCACCGGTAATGAGTTGGGAGACCCAGTACTTC
TRBJ1-4,TRBD1,TRBV30,13,CAWRQGGNEKLFF,TGTGCCTGGAGACAGGGGGGCAATGAAAAACTGTTTTTT
TRBJ1-6,TRBD1,TRBV19,15,CASSFRDRDNSPLHF,TGTGCCAGTAGTTTCCGGGACAGGGATAATTCACCCCTCCACTTT
TRBJ2-1,TRBD2,TRBV7-8,18,CASSLRLSGLAPRGEQFF,TGTGCCAGCAGCTTACGCCTATCGGGACTAGCCCCAAGGGGAGAGCAGTTCTTC
TRBJ2-3,NA,TRBV25-1,13,CASSQRVTDTQYF,TGTGCCAGCAGTCAACGGGTCACAGATACGCAGTATTTT
TRBJ1-5,NA,TRBV6-5,14,CASSSYYSNQPQHF,TGTGCCAGCAGTTCGTATTATAGCAATCAGCCCCAGCATTTT
TRBJ1-5,NA,TRBV7-9,15,CASSLGATGPQPQHF,TGTGCCAGCAGCTTAGGCGCTACAGGGCCCCAGCCCCAGCATTTT